The 13 T cell receptor beta chains in this list originate from one sample, sequenced in a study of blood T cell repertoires in COVID-19. Method: immunoSEQ multiplex PCR; TCRdb's copy keeps in-frame clones and lacks some. The data hold about 250,000 clones, with more than 60% observed a single time. The source material was peripheral blood. All receptors come from a woman between 40 and 55 years old with active or convalescent COVID-19.

V gene TRBV9 combines with J gene TRBJ2-2; the D is unclear. Trimming took 3 bases from V and 1 from J, leaving 10 bases between them. The CDR3 is 15 amino acids. Germline assignment: CDR1 SGDLS and CDR2 YYNGEE. In nucleotides, the CDR3 is TGTGCCAGCAGCGCAAGCCGCGTGAACACCGGGGAGCTGTTTTTT. Encoded protein: CASSASRVNTGELFF.

This chain connects TRBV9 to TRBJ1-1, with 9 bases identical to TRBD1. Looked up from germline, CDR1 is SGDLS and CDR2 is YYNGEE. This CDR3 is built from 14 residues. The J segment lost 5 bases and the V segment lost 3 bases, leaving 5 bases of the junction unmatched. The CDR3 loop reads CASSAMTGGTEAFF. The CDR3 coding sequence is TGTGCCAGCAGCGCCATGACAGGGGGGACTGAAGCTTTCTTT.

V gene TRBV7-3 combines with J gene TRBJ2-1, with 7 bases aligning to TRBD2. Unmatched junction bases numbered 5, after V lost 3 bases and J lost 3 bases. Per germline, CDR1 SGHTA and CDR2 FQGTGA. The CDR3 is 15 amino acids. Here the CDR3 reads CASSLGGGFYNEQFF. The DNA for the CDR3 is TGTGCCAGCAGCTTGGGCGGGGGATTCTACAATGAGCAGTTCTTC.

The chain joins TRBV6-6 to TRBJ2-3; 9 positions match TRBD1. V dropped 6 bases and J dropped 3; count of bases not matched to a gene: 10. CDR1 is MNHNY, CDR2 SVGAGI, per germline (reference sequence). This CDR3 region has 16 residues. The CDR3, as DNA: TGTGCCAGCAGCGTTTTTCGGGACAGGGAGACAGATACGCAGTATTTT. Translating it yields CASSVFRDRETDTQYF.

This chain uses TRBV19 with TRBJ2-7; 8 nucleotides align to TRBD2. The CDR3 is made up of 15 amino acids. CDR1 LNHDA and CDR2 SQIVND come from the germline V gene (reference sequence). The V segment lost 5 bases and the J segment 4 bases; nucleotides outside the gene matches: 10. The CDR3 nucleotides are TGTGCCAGTAGTTTCAGGTTCGGGGGGGAATACGAGCAGTACGTC. As protein: CASSFRFGGEYEQYV.

This chain connects TRBV3-1 (or the pseudogene TRBV3-2) to TRBJ2-3; 12 bases map to TRBD2. CDR3 length: 17 residues. In germline, CDR1 is LGHDT, CDR2 YNNKEL (reference sequence). The V gene end was trimmed by 4 bases and the J gene end by 2 bases; junction bases not matched to a gene: 7. The CDR3 protein is CASSRRLAGDPTDTQYF. CDR3 bases: TGTGCCAGCAGCCGGCGACTAGCGGGGGACCCCACAGATACGCAGTATTTT.

The genes are TRBV6-6 and TRBJ1-2, with 7 bases matching TRBD1. V lost 5 bases and J lost 4; bases outside the gene matches: 16. The CDR3 loop spans 17 amino acids. Germline V lookup: CDR1 MNHNY, CDR2 SVGAGI (reference sequence). CDR3 in DNA: TGTGCCAGCAGTCCTCTTGCGTGGGGCAGGGGGACCTATGGCTACACCTTC. This gives the protein CASSPLAWGRGTYGYTF.

This clone was seen a single time. The chain has TRBV6-6 and TRBJ1-5; D possibly corresponds to TRBD1 (5 bases). Germline CDR1 MNHNY, CDR2 SVGAGI (reference sequence). The CDR3 covers 15 residues. Deletions cut 0 bases from V and 6 bases from J, with 12 bases between. CDR3 DNA sequence: TGTGCCAGCAGTTACTCGGGGGAGGAAGGTCAGCCCCAGCATTTT. Translated, it gives CASSYSGEEGQPQHF.

Only a few counts were recorded for this clone. This rearrangement joins TRBV9 to TRBJ1-1; a possible D gene is TRBD1 (6 bases). The CDR3 runs to 16 residues. V dropped 3 bases and J dropped 3 bases, with 18 bases sitting between them. Per germline, CDR1 SGDLS and CDR2 YYNGEE. CDR3 in amino acids: CASSEPGHLRDTEAFF. CDR3 sequence (DNA): TGTGCCAGCAGCGAGCCGGGACATCTAAGGGACACTGAAGCTTTCTTT.

This sequence joins TRBV18 and TRBJ2-1, with 15 nucleotides matching TRBD2. Germline CDR1 KGHSH, CDR2 LQKENI. The V and J ends lost 6 bases and 10 bases, in that order; junction bases with no gene match: 10. This CDR3 spans 16 amino acids. The CDR3 spells CASSPSGTSGGREQFF. The CDR3 DNA reads TGTGCCAGCTCTCCCTCCGGGACTAGCGGGGGGCGAGAGCAGTTCTTC.

The V gene is TRBV5-1, the J gene TRBJ1-1, with 7 bases that match TRBD1. The ends lost 4 bases at V and 3 bases at J; junction bases unmatched: 6. The germline V gene encodes CDR1 SGHRS and CDR2 YFSETQ. The CDR3 sequence is 14 residues long. CDR3 protein: CASSRQGRDTEAFF. The CDR3 DNA reads as TGCGCCAGCAGCCGACAGGGAAGGGACACTGAAGCTTTCTTT.

This chain links TRBV30 with TRBJ1-5, with 11 bases aligning to TRBD1. The CDR3 extends over 15 amino acids. The germline CDR1 and CDR2 sequences are GTSNPN and SVGIG (reference sequence). With 1 base clipped from V and 6 bases from J, the junction kept 5 bases outside the gene matches. The CDR3 DNA is TGTGCCTGGAGTGAAGGACAGGGGGCTGGTCAGCCCCAGCATTTT. Its protein product is CAWSEGQGAGQPQHF.

The chain uses TRBV27 and TRBJ1-5; the match to TRBD1 covers 8 bases. The CDR3 consists of 18 residues. Trimming removed 6 bases from V and 0 bases from J; junction bases left unmatched: 13. Germline lookup yields CDR1 MNHEY and CDR2 SMNVEV (reference sequence). In DNA, the CDR3 is TGTGCCAGCAGGGCTTTCGGACAGGGAGGATTTAGCAATCAGCCCCAGCATTTT. This encodes CASRAFGQGGFSNQPQHF.